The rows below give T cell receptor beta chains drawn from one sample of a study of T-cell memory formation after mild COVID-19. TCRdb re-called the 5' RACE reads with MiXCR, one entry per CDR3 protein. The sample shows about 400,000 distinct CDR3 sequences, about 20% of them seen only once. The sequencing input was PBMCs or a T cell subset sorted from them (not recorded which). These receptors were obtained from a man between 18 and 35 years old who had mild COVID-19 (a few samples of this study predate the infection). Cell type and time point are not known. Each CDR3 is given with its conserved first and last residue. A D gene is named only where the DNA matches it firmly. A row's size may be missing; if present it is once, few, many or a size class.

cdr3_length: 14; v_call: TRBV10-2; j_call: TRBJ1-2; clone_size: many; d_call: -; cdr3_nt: TGCGCCAGCGGGGGAGGGGCGGGCAACTATGGCTACACCTTC; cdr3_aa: CASGGGAGNYGYTF
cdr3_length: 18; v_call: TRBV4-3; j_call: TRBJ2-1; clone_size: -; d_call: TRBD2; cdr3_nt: TGCGCCAGCAGCCAAGATGTGGGACGGGGGGGCTTTCACAATGAGCAGTTCTTC; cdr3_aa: CASSQDVGRGGFHNEQFF
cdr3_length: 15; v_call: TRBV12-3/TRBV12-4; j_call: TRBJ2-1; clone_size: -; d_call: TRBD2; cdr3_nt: TGTGCCAGCAGTTTAGCGTTAGCGCGGGGGAATGAGCAGTTCTTC; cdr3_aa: CASSLALARGNEQFF
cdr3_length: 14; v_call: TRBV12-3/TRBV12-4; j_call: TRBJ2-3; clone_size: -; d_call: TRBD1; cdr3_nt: TGTGCCAGCAGCATGGACAGGGGGCTGAATACGCAGTATTTT; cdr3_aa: CASSMDRGLNTQYF
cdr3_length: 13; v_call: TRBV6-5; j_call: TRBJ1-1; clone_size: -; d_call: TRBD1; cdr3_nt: TGTGCCAGCAGTATCACGCCGGGACAGCAAGCTTTCTTT; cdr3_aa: CASSITPGQQAFF
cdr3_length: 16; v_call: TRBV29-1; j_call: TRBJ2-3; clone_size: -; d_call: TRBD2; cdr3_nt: TGCAGCGTTCAGCGGGGGGCCCACCCTAGCACAGATACGCAGTATTTT; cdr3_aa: CSVQRGAHPSTDTQYF
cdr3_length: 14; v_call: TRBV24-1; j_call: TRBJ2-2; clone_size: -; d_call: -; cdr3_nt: TGTGCCACCAGTGTCGTTTCGGGGACCGGGGAGCTGTTTTTT; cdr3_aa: CATSVVSGTGELFF
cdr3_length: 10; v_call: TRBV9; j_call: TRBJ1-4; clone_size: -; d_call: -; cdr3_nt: TGTGCCAGCAGCGTAAGGAAACTGTTTTTT; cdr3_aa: CASSVRKLFF
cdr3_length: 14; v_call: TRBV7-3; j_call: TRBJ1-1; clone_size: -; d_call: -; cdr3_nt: TGTGCCAGCAGCTTGGCAGGGGTTGGCACTGAAGCTTTCTTT; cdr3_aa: CASSLAGVGTEAFF
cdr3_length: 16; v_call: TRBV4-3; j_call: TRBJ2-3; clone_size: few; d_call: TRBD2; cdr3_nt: TGCGCCAGCAGCCAACTGAGGACTAGCGGGACAGATACGCAGTATTTT; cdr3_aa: CASSQLRTSGTDTQYF
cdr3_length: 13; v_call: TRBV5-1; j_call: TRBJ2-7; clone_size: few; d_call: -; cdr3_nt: TGCGCCAGCAGCTTGGGACAGGATGCCGAGCAGTACTTC; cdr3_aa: CASSLGQDAEQYF
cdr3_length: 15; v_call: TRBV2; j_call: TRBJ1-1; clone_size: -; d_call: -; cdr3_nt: TGTGCCAGCAGTGATTTGTCCGCCATGAACACTGAAGCTTTCTTT; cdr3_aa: CASSDLSAMNTEAFF
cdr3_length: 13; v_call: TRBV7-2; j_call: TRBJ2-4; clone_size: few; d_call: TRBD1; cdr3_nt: TGTGCCAGCAGCGGGGACAGGGGAAACATTCAGTACTTC; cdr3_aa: CASSGDRGNIQYF
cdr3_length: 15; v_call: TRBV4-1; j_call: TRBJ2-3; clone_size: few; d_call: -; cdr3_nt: TGCGCCAGCAGCCCGGGCTTTGCTAGCAAAGATACGCAGTATTTT; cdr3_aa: CASSPGFASKDTQYF
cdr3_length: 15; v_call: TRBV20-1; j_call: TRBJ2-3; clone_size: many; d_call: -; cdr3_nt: TGCAGTGCTAGAGATGGGGCAGGGGGCACAGATACGCAGTATTTT; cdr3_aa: CSARDGAGGTDTQYF
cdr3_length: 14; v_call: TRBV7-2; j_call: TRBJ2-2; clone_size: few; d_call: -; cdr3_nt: TGTGCCGTAGCACAGGTCGCGAACACCGGGGAGCTGTTTTTT; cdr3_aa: CAVAQVANTGELFF
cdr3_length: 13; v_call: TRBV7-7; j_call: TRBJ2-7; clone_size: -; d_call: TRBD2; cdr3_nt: TGTGCCAGCAGCCCGGGACTATCGGGGGAGCAGTACTTC; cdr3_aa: CASSPGLSGEQYF
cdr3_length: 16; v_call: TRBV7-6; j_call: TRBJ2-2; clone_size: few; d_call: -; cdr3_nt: TGTGCCAGCAGCTTACGAGGGCCAACGAACACCGGGGAGCTGTTTTTT; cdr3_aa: CASSLRGPTNTGELFF
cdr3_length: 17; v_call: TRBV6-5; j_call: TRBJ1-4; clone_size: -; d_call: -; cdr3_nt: TGTGCCAGCAGGTCCCAACAGCTTGGAGCAACTAATGAAAAACTGTTTTTT; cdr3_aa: CASRSQQLGATNEKLFF
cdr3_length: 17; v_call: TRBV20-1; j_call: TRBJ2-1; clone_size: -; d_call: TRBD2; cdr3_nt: TGCAGTGCCAGGGGCTTCCGACTAGCGTCAGTTCGACAAGAGCAGTTCTTC; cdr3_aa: CSARGFRLASVRQEQFF
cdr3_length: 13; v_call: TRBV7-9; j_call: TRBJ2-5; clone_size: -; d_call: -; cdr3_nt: TGTGCCAGCAGCCCCTCTACTGTGAGGACCCAGTACTTC; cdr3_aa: CASSPSTVRTQYF
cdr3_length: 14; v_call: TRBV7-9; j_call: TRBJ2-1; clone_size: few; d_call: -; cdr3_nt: TGTGCCAGCAGCTTATCTGGCAACAACAATGAGCAGTTCTTC; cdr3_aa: CASSLSGNNNEQFF
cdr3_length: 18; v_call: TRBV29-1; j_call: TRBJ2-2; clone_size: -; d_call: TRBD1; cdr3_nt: TGCAGCGTCTCACCGTCCCTCGGGACAGAAGGAAACACCGGGGAGCTGTTTTTT; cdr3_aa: CSVSPSLGTEGNTGELFF
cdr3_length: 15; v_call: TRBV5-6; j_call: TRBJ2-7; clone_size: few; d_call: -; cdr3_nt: TGTGCCAGCAGCTTGGAGGTGACGGCGGCCTACGAGCAGTACTTC; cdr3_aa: CASSLEVTAAYEQYF
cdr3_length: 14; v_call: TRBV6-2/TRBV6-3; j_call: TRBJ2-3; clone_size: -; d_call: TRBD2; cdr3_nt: TGTGCCAGCAGTCACGGACTAGCGGCGGATACGCAGTATTTT; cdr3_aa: CASSHGLAADTQYF
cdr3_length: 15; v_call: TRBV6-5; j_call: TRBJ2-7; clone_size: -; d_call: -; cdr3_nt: TGTGCCAGCCTCGGGTGGATGGGGCTTCGTCACGAGCAGTACTTC; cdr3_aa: CASLGWMGLRHEQYF